The sample holds a few counts of the clone carrying this TCR beta chain. Antigen specificity is unknown. Per the original data handling: Clinicopathological groups supplied CDR3 differences that were used to build a distant-metastasis classifier for papillary thyroid cancer. Using MiXCR, TCRdb re-called clones from the PCR reads. These V and J calls are TCRdb output, not the study's own analysis. The sample has about 27,000 clones; roughly 26% are singletons. This sample is part of a study of metastatic and nonmetastatic thyroid tumors. The wider study: From malignant and benign thyroid patients, repertoires in blood and in tumor or nodule tissue were compared. Study outcomes and limitations: Relative to benign nodules, malignant thyroid tumors were reportedly characterized by significantly elevated TCR beta diversity in blood and tumor.

None of the patients had undergone any treatment ahead of thyroid surgery. This clonotype was obtained from a female donor with papillary thyroid cancer or a benign thyroid nodule (not recorded which). Some clones in this sample may be carry-over from other donors' samples. Sequencing was done on a sample of blood.

The CDR3 sequence: CASSRGGGGQETQYF. As DNA, the CDR3 is TGTGCCAGCTCCCGCGGTGGGGGAGGACAAGAGACCCAGTACTTC. J is TRBJ2-5 and V is TRBV5-4, with D maybe TRBD2 (6 bases). This CDR3 has 15 amino acids. Germline CDR1 is SGHNT and CDR2 is YYREEE (reference sequence). V lost 7 bases and J 2 bases, leaving 18 bases between the germline ends.